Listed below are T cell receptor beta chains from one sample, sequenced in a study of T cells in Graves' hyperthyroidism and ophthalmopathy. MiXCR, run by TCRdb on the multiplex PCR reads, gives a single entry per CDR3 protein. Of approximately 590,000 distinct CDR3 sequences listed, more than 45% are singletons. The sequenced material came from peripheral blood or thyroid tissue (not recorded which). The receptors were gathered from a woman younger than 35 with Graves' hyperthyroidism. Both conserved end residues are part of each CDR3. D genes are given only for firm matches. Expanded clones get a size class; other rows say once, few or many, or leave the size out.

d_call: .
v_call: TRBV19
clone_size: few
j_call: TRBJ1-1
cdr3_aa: CASSTYTGTEAFF
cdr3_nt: TGTGCCAGTAGTACTTACACAGGGACTGAAGCTTTCTTT

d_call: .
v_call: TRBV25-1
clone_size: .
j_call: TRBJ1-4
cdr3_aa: CASSPVPNTNEKLFF
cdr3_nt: TGTGCCAGCTCACCAGTTCCCAACACTAATGAAAAACTGTTTTTT

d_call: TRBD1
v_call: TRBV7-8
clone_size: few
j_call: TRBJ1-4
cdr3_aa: CASSQGQGNEKLFF
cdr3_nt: TGTGCCAGCAGCCAGGGACAGGGTAATGAAAAACTGTTTTTT

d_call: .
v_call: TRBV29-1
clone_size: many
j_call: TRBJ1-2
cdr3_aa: CSVEESYALGYTF
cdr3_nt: TGCAGCGTTGAAGAAAGTTATGCTCTTGGCTACACCTTC

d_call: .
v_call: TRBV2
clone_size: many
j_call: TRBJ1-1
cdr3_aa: CASNPGFAEAFF
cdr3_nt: TGTGCCAGCAATCCGGGCTTCGCTGAAGCTTTCTTT

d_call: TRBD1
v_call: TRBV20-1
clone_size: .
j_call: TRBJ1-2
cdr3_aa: CSASDRGFNGYTF
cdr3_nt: TGCAGTGCTAGTGACAGGGGCTTCAATGGCTACACCTTC

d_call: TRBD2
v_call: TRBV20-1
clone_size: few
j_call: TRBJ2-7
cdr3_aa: CSARGRELSEQYF
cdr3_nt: TGCAGTGCTCGAGGGCGGGAGTTGAGCGAGCAGTACTTC

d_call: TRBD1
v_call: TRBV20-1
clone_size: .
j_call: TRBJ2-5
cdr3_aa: CSAPGDSLAETQYF
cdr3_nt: TGCAGTGCTCCCGGGGACAGTCTTGCCGAGACCCAGTACTTC

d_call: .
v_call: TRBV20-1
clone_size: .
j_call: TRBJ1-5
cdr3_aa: CRGNRAYQPQHF
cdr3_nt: TGCAGAGGCAACAGGGCGTATCAGCCCCAGCATTTT

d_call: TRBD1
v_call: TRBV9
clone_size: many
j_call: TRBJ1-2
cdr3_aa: CASSGGQGGYGYTF
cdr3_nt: TGTGCCAGCAGCGGAGGACAGGGAGGATATGGCTACACCTTC

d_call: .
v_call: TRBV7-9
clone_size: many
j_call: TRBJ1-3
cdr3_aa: CASSPSAGQGGPGNTIYF
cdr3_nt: TGTGCCAGCAGCCCTAGTGCAGGGCAGGGTGGACCTGGAAACACCATATATTTT

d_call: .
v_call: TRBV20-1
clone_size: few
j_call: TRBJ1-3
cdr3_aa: CSARVVTGRSGNTIYF
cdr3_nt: TGCAGTGCTAGAGTGGTCACAGGGCGAAGTGGAAACACCATATATTTT

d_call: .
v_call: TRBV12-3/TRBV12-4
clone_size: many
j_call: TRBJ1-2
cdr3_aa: CASSMLVNGYTF
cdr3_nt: TGTGCCAGCAGTATGCTGGTGAACGGCTACACCTTC

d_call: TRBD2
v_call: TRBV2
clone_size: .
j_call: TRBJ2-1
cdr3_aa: CANRLGSGRVDEQFF
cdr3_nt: TGTGCCAACCGTCTGGGTAGCGGGAGAGTGGATGAGCAGTTCTTC

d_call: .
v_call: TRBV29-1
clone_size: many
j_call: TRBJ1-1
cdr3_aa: CSVAFGTKAFF
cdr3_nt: TGCAGCGTGGCATTCGGGACGAAAGCTTTCTTT

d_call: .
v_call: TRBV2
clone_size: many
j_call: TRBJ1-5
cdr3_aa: CASSDPSFGQPQHF
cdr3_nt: TGTGCCAGCAGTGATCCTTCCTTCGGTCAGCCCCAGCATTTT

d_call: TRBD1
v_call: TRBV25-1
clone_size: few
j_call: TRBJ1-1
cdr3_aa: CASSSRDRGGYTEAFF
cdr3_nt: TGTGCCAGCAGTTCGCGGGACAGGGGAGGATACACTGAAGCTTTCTTT

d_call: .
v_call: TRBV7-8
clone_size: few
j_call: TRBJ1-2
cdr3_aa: CASSSNEDYGYTF
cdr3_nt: TGTGCCAGCAGCTCAAATGAGGACTATGGCTACACCTTC

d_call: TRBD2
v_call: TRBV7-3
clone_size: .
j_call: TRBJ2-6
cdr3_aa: CASSRGGSSSGANVLTF
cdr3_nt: TGTGCCAGCAGCCGAGGCGGGAGTAGCTCTGGGGCCAACGTCCTGACTTTC

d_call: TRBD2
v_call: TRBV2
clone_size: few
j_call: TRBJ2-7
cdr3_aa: CASSERLREDCYEQYF
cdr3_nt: TGTGCCAGCAGTGAAAGGTTGCGGGAGGATTGCTACGAGCAGTACTTC

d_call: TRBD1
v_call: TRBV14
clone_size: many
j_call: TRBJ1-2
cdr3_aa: CASSQVGTGPYGYTF
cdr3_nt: TGTGCCAGCAGCCAAGTTGGGACAGGCCCATATGGCTACACCTTC

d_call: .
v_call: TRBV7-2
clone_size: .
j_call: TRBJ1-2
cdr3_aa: CASSHMPARDGYTF
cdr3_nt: TGTGCCAGCAGCCACATGCCGGCTCGGGATGGCTACACCTTC

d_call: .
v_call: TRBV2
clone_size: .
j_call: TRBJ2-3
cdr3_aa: CASTRDLPDTQYF
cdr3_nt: TGTGCCAGCACCCGAGACCTCCCAGATACGCAGTATTTT

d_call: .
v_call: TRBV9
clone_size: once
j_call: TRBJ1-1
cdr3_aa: CASSPAVRVGTEAFF
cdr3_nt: TGTGCCAGCAGCCCGGCTGTGAGGGTCGGCACTGAAGCTTTCTTT

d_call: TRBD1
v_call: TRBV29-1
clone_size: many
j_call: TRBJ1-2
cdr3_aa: CSAEDRGRGNYGYTF
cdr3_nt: TGCAGCGCCGAGGACAGGGGGCGGGGTAACTATGGCTACACCTTC

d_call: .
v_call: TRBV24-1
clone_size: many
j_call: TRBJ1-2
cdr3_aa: CATSDLFGDGYTF
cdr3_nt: TGTGCCACCAGTGATTTGTTTGGGGATGGCTACACCTTC

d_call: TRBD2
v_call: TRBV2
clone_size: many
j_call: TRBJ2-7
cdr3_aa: CASSGGLGYEQYF
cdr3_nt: TGTGCCAGCAGTGGTGGACTAGGCTACGAGCAGTACTTC

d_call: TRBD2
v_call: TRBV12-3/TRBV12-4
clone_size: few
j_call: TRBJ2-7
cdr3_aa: CASSLFAGAYEQYF
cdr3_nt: TGTGCCAGCAGTTTATTTGCGGGGGCCTACGAGCAGTACTTC

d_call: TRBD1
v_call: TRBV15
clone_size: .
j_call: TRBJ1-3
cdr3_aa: CATSRRGRETIYF
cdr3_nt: TGTGCCACCAGCAGAAGGGGGCGAGAGACCATATATTTT

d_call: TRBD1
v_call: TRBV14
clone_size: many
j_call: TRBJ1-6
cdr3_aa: CASSQGRQGNSPLHF
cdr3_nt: TGTGCCAGCAGCCAGGGCCGACAGGGGAATTCACCCCTCCACTTT

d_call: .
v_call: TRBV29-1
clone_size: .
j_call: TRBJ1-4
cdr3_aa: CAWTQDSRNEKLFF
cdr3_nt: TGTGCCTGGACTCAGGACAGCAGGAATGAAAAACTGTTTTTT

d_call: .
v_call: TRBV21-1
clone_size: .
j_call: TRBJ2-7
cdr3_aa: CASSSSGQGSYEQYF
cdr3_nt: TGTGCCAGCAGCAGTTCTGGACAGGGGTCCTACGAGCAGTACTTC

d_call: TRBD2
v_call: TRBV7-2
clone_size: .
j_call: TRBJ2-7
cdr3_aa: CASNPTSGRIMLEQYF
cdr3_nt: TGTGCCAGCAACCCGACTAGCGGGAGGATCATGCTAGAGCAGTACTTC

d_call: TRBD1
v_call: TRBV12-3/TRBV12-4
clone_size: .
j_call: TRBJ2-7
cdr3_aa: CASTDQGTVYEQYF
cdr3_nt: TGTGCCAGTACCGACCAGGGGACAGTCTACGAGCAGTACTTC

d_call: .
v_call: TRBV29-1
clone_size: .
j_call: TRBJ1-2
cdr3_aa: CSVGEDGYTF
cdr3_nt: TGCAGCGTGGGGGAGGATGGCTACACCTTC

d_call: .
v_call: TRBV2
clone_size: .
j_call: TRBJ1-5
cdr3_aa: CASSFKPDRAQPQHF
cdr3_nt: TGTGCCAGCAGCTTCAAACCGGACAGAGCTCAGCCCCAGCATTTT

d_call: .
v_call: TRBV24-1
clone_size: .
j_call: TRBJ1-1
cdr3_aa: CATSDSQGMNTEAFF
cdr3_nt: TGTGCCACCAGTGATTCCCAGGGTATGAACACTGAAGCTTTCTTT

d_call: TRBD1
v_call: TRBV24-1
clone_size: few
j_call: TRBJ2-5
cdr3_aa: CATPPRTGQETQYF
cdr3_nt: TGTGCCACCCCTCCTAGGACAGGGCAAGAGACCCAGTACTTC

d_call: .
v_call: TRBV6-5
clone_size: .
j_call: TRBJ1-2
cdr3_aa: CASTQIGGYYGYTF
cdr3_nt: TGTGCCAGCACCCAAATTGGGGGCTACTATGGCTACACCTTC